Listed below are T cell receptor beta chains from one sample, sequenced in a study of glioma-infiltrating T cells after dendritic cell vaccination. Clones were read by immunoSEQ multiplex PCR, and TCRdb kept only the in-frame ones, dropping some. The sample includes 65,000 to 80,000 clones, roughly 87% of them seen just once. Sequenced material: blood, taken after dendritic cell vaccination. The receptors were gathered from a human donor with glioblastoma. The CDR3 runs from the conserved cysteine through the conserved F or W. The size of a clone is reported for some rows only, either as once, few or many, or as a class for expanded clones.

abundance,v_gene,j_gene,len,CDR3aa
NA,TRBV19,TRBJ1-5,15,CASIPAGRGNQPQHF
NA,TRBV6-5,TRBJ2-7,14,CASRMTSPSYEQYF
once,TRBV27,TRBJ2-7,15,CASSFSQDSYYEQYF
NA,TRBV5-4,TRBJ1-2,12,CASSSTGDGYTF
NA,TRBV6-4,TRBJ1-1,15,CASRVQGAVNTEAFF
NA,TRBV5-6,TRBJ2-4,18,CASSFGLAGGLSKNIQYF
NA,TRBV11-3,TRBJ2-3,18,CASSLVLWTGGFADTQYF
NA,TRBV19,TRBJ2-1,14,CASSLGQGPNEQFF
NA,TRBV6-5,TRBJ2-7,14,CASSPGSGAYEQYF
NA,TRBV7-3,TRBJ2-1,18,CASSLIASGSSPYNEQFF
NA,TRBV5-1,TRBJ2-7,11,CASTQGYEQYF
once,TRBV6-4,TRBJ1-1,15,CASSDSGQMNTEAFF
NA,TRBV2,TRBJ2-7,14,CASRATGNSYEQYF
few,TRBV29-1,TRBJ1-6,13,CSVADRAGSPLHF
NA,TRBV5-1,TRBJ2-2,17,CASSLGTGGTNTGELFF
NA,TRBV7-9,TRBJ2-3,15,CASSSSISSTDTQYF
NA,TRBV10-2,TRBJ2-3,14,CASRGTSGEDTQYF
NA,TRBV7-2,TRBJ2-7,16,CASSHTSGRSSYEQYF
NA,TRBV2,TRBJ2-7,14,CASSDPRQGYEQYF
NA,TRBV6-6,TRBJ2-3,13,CASTGQVTDTQYF
NA,TRBV27,TRBJ1-1,14,CASSLDRRNTEAFF
NA,TRBV7-9,TRBJ1-6,12,CASSSPRAPLHF
NA,TRBV4-3,TRBJ1-4,15,CASSQANGGWEKLFF
NA,TRBV21-1,TRBJ2-3,19,CASSNPGQGAPPRTDTQYF
NA,TRBV7-6,TRBJ2-7,14,CASSLGTDLYEQYF
NA,TRBV6-5,TRBJ1-3,15,CASSRGQGAENTIYF
NA,TRBV4-1,TRBJ1-1,15,CASSQPIQVITEAFF
NA,TRBV27,TRBJ2-7,15,CASSGGSGPVYEQYF
NA,TRBV19,TRBJ1-6,15,CATMDRASYNSPLHF
NA,TRBV2,TRBJ2-7,15,CASSLGTGIFYEQYF
NA,TRBV28,TRBJ1-2,16,CASSPGTVYSVGGYTF
NA,TRBV6-5,TRBJ1-2,15,CASSYGRGLGYGYTF
NA,TRBV5-1,TRBJ2-7,12,CASSWQGYEQYF
NA,TRBV5-1,TRBJ1-2,16,CASSLEHSSSPDGYTF
NA,TRBV4-2,TRBJ2-5,18,CASSQVVSSTNTQETQYF
NA,TRBV5-6,TRBJ2-3,15,CAGTEQGLPTDTQYF
NA,TRBV30,TRBJ2-5,13,CAWSVLGGETQYF
NA,TRBV10-1,TRBJ1-2,16,CASWGNLGQGHYGYTF
NA,TRBV10-1,TRBJ2-2,17,CASSESTLLSKAGELFF
NA,TRBV11-2,TRBJ1-5,13,CASSLSREGPQHF
NA,TRBV27,TRBJ2-1,15,CASSLDSGIYNEQFF
NA,TRBV7-9,TRBJ2-6,15,CASSLDSSGANVLTF
NA,TRBV11-1,TRBJ2-7,14,CASSLFGAANEQYF
NA,TRBV28,TRBJ2-7,13,CASSLSRSYEQYF
NA,TRBV2,TRBJ2-3,14,CASSQENPRNAQYF
NA,TRBV4-1,TRBJ1-1,17,CASSQELGGHMNPEAFF
once,TRBV12-5,TRBJ2-5,13,CASGLSGGETQYF
NA,TRBV2,TRBJ2-6,17,CASSEGQGLAGANVLTF